Below, 18 T cell receptor beta chains from the same sample are listed, as sequenced in a study of blood T cell repertoires in COVID-19. Sequenced by immunoSEQ multiplex PCR; TCRdb stores in-frame clones only, minus some. The sample includes 80,000 to 95,000 clones, around 90% of them seen just once. The specimen sequenced was peripheral blood. The receptors stem from a woman between 50 and 59 years old with active or convalescent COVID-19.

The chain carries TRBV4-1 and TRBJ1-1; TRBD1 matches 8 bases. In germline, CDR1 is MGHRA, CDR2 YSYEKL. With 1 base clipped from V and 9 bases from J, the junction kept 19 bases outside the gene matches. This CDR3 is built from 18 residues. CDR3 sequence reads: CASSQAVTGTGVSYKAFF. The DNA of the CDR3 is TGCGCCAGCAGCCAAGCGGTGACCGGGACAGGAGTCTCCTACAAAGCTTTCTTT.

The rearrangement uses TRBV19 and TRBJ1-1; TRBD1 matches 9 bases. Germline V gives CDR1 LNHDA, CDR2 SQIVND (reference sequence). The CDR3 is 17 amino acids. With 2 bases clipped from V and 1 base from J, the junction kept 8 bases outside the gene matches. In DNA, the CDR3 is TGTGCCAGTAGTATATGGGACAGGGTGATGGAGAACACTGAAGCTTTCTTT. Translated: CASSIWDRVMENTEAFF. Based on the CDR3 plus reference TRBV19 and TRBJ1-1, the full variable domain is DGGITQSPKYLFRKEGQNVTLSCEQNLNHDAMYWYRQDPGQGLRLIYYSQIVNDFQKGDIAEGYSVSREKKESFPLTVTSAQKNPTAFYLCASSIWDRVMENTEAFFGQGTRLTVV.

The J gene is TRBJ1-1, the V gene TRBV6-5; no firm D call. Trimming left V 4 bases short and J 1 base short, with 13 bases between. The germline V gene has CDR1 MNHEY and CDR2 SVGAGI. The CDR3 sequence is 15 residues long. CDR3 in amino acids: CASSSLLSRNTEAFF. In DNA form, the CDR3 reads TGTGCCAGCAGTTCCCTTCTATCGAGGAACACTGAAGCTTTCTTT.

The rearrangement links TRBV6-5 to TRBJ1-2; 9 nucleotides match TRBD1. The CDR3 is made up of 13 amino acids. The germline V gene has CDR1 MNHEY and CDR2 SVGAGI. The V gene end was trimmed by 8 bases and the J gene end by 10 bases; junction bases not matched to a gene: 11. The CDR3 loop is CASLPGDRVVYTF. The CDR3 DNA reads TGTGCCAGCCTACCCGGGGACAGGGTGGTCTACACCTTC.

J is TRBJ2-3 and V is TRBV19, with 11 bases identical to TRBD2. Germline loops: CDR1 LNHDA, CDR2 SQIVND (reference sequence). J lost 1 base, V lost 3 bases, and 0 bases had no gene match. The CDR3 sequence is 15 residues long. The CDR3 DNA reads TGTGCCAGTAGTATGACTAGCGGGGGCACAGATACGCAGTATTTT. This translates into CASSMTSGGTDTQYF.

The CDR3, as DNA: TGTGCCATCAGCCCCTGGACAGGGGGCCTAGGGTATGGCTACACCTTC. Its protein product is CAISPWTGGLGYGYTF. The genes are TRBV10-3 and TRBJ1-2; 11 bases map to TRBD1. The V segment lost 6 bases and the J segment 5 bases; nucleotides outside the gene matches: 11. Germline-derived CDR1 and CDR2 are ENHRY and SYGVKD. There are 16 residues in the CDR3.

The CDR3 here is CAISVGQGSTEAFF. Written as DNA, the CDR3 is TGTGCCATCAGTGTTGGACAAGGCAGCACTGAAGCTTTCTTT. The rearrangement uses TRBV10-3 and TRBJ1-1, with D possibly matching TRBD1 (5 bases). CDR3 size: 14 residues. Between the trimmed V and J ends, which lost 4 bases and 4 bases, there was a span of 13 bases. Germline V CDR1 and CDR2: ENHRY, SYGVKD.

The CDR3 protein is CASSPLGEQFF. CDR3 coding DNA: TGTGCCAGCTCACCCCTCGGTGAGCAGTTCTTC. This chain links TRBV18 with TRBJ2-1; the D is unclear. V lost 3 bases to trimming and J lost 9 bases, with 6 bases between them. The CDR3 is made up of 11 amino acids. CDR1 is KGHSH and CDR2 is LQKENI in the germline V gene.

The gene calls are TRBV19 and TRBJ2-3; D possibly corresponds to TRBD2 (6 bases). Germline CDR1 is LNHDA and CDR2 is SQIVND (reference sequence). V dropped 2 bases and J dropped 2 bases, with 14 bases sitting between them. This CDR3 has 16 amino acids. The CDR3 region has the DNA TGTGCCAGTAGTATAAACGGGGCGGGGTACACAGATACGCAGTATTTT. It specifies CASSINGAGYTDTQYF.

The chain uses TRBV19 and TRBJ1-1; weak D call: TRBD1 (6 bases). This CDR3 has 13 residues. CDR1 and CDR2 from the germline V gene are LNHDA and SQIVND (reference sequence). The V and J ends lost 3 bases and 5 bases respectively, with 10 bases between them. CDR3 in amino acids: CASSIEQGTEAFF. The CDR3 DNA reads TGTGCCAGTAGTATTGAACAGGGAACTGAAGCTTTCTTT.

This rearrangement joins TRBV4-3 to TRBJ2-7; D gene uncertain. The CDR3 length is 15 residues. Trimming took 1 base from V and 1 from J, leaving 11 bases between them. Germline loops: CDR1 LGHNA, CDR2 YSLEER. The DNA of the CDR3 is TGCGCCAGCAGCCAAGGTACCACAGCTTCCTACGAGCAGTACTTC. Its protein product is CASSQGTTASYEQYF.

The V call is TRBV9, the J call TRBJ2-2; TRBD2 matches 9 bases. The CDR3 contains 17 residues. Unmatched junction bases numbered 5, after V lost 0 bases and J lost 2 bases. Germline CDR1 SGDLS, CDR2 YYNGEE. As DNA, the CDR3 is TGTGCCAGCAGCGTAGTGGCGGGGGGGACTAACACCGGGGAGCTGTTTTTT. It yields the protein CASSVVAGGTNTGELFF.

This chain connects TRBV7-2 to TRBJ1-2; weak D call: TRBD1 (5 bases). Per germline, CDR1 SGHTA and CDR2 FQGNSA. V dropped 4 bases and J dropped 4 bases, with 10 bases sitting between them. The CDR3 runs 13 residues. The DNA for the CDR3 is TGTGCCAGCAGCTCCGGGGGTAGCTATGGCTACACCTTC. The encoded protein is CASSSGGSYGYTF. The full variable domain, completed using reference TRBV7-2 and TRBJ1-2, is GAGVSQSPSNKVTEKGKDVELRCDPISGHTALYWYRQSLGQGLEFLIYFQGNSAPDKSGLPSDRFSAERTGGSVSTLTIQRTQQEDSAVYLCASSSGGSYGYTFGSGTRLTVV.

CDR3 region: CASSQTPGVGQPQHF. For the CDR3, the DNA is TGTGCCAGCAGCCAAACCCCAGGGGTTGGGCAGCCCCAGCATTTT. The rearrangement links TRBV5-6 to TRBJ1-5; maybe TRBD1 (6 bases). Germline assignment: CDR1 SGHDT and CDR2 YYEEEE. This CDR3 spans 15 amino acids. V lost 4 bases, J lost 7 bases, and 18 bases lay in between.

The chain recombines TRBV13 with TRBJ2-4; 7 bases line up with TRBD1. This CDR3 region has 14 residues. V lost 2 bases to trimming and J lost 10 bases; unmatched junction nucleotides: 8. Germline CDR1 PRHDT, CDR2 FYEKMQ (reference sequence). In DNA, the CDR3 is TGTGCCAGCAGCTTAAGGGGGCCGCGTTCAATTCAGTACTTC. Translating gives CASSLRGPRSIQYF. Full variable domain (outside the CDR3, taken from reference TRBV13 and TRBJ2-4): AAGVIQSPRHLIKEKRETATLKCYPIPRHDTVYWYQQGPGQDPQFLISFYEKMQSDKGSIPDRFSAQQFSDYHSELNMSSLELGDSALYFCASSLRGPRSIQYFGAGTRLSVL.

V gene TRBV6-6 combines with J gene TRBJ1-1; no definite D call. Trimming left V 4 bases short and J 4 bases short, with 10 bases between. There are 13 residues in the CDR3. The germline gives CDR1 MNHNY, CDR2 SVGAGI (reference sequence). CDR3 loop: CASSSWRSTEAFF. The CDR3 DNA reads as TGTGCCAGCAGTTCGTGGAGGAGCACTGAAGCTTTCTTT.

As to this clone: Other nucleotide sequences in the sample specify the same CDR3. This rearrangement joins TRBV27 to TRBJ1-2; possible D gene TRBD1, 6 bases. CDR3 length equals 13 residues. CDR1 is MNHEY and CDR2 is SMNVEV in the germline V gene (reference sequence). V was pared by 0 bases and J by 4 bases, with 6 bases between. The CDR3 loop reads CASSLSGGYGYTF. The CDR3 DNA reads TGTGCCAGCAGTTTATCAGGGGGCTATGGCTACACCTTC.

The rearrangement uses TRBV19 and TRBJ1-5; TRBD1 agrees at 12 bases. Germline CDR1 and CDR2: LNHDA and SQIVND (reference sequence). The CDR3 has 16 residues. V lost 5 bases and J lost 7; bases outside the gene matches: 9. The CDR3: CASSARDRGRNQPQHF. The CDR3 DNA reads as TGTGCCAGTAGTGCAAGGGACAGGGGGCGAAACCAGCCCCAGCATTTT.